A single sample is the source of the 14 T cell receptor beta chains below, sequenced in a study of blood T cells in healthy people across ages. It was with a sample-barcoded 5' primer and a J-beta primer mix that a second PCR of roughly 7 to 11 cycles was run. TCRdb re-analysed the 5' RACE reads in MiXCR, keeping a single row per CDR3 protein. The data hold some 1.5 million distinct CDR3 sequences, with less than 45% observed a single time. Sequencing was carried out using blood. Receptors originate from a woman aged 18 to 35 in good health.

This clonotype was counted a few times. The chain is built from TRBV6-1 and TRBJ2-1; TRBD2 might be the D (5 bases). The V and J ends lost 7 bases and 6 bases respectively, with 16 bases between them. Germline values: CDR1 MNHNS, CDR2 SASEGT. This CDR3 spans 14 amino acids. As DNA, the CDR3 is TGTGCCAGCAAACAAGGGAGCCCCAGCAATGAGCAGTTCTTC. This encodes CASKQGSPSNEQFF.

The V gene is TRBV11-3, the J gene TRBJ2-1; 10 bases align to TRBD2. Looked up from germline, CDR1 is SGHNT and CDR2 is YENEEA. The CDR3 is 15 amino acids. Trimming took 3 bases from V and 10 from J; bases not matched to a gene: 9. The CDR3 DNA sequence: TGTGCCAGCAGCTTGTCCAGCGGGGGGGTTTGGGAGCAGTTCTTC. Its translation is CASSLSSGGVWEQFF.

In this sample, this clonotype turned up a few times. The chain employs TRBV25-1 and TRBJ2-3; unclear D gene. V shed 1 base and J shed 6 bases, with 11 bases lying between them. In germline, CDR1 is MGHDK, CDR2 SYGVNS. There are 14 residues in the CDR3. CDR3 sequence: CASSELGPKDTQYF. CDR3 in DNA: TGTGCCAGCAGTGAATTAGGCCCGAAGGATACGCAGTATTTT.

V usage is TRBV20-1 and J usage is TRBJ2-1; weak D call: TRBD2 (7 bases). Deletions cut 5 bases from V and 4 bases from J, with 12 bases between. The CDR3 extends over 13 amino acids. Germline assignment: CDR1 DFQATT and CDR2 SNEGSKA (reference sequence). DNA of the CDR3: TGCAGTGCTGGGGGGGCAAGATACAATGAGCAGTTCTTC. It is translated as CSAGGARYNEQFF.

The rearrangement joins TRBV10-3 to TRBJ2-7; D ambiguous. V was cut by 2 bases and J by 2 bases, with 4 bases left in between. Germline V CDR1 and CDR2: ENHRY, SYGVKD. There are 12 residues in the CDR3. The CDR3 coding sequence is TGTGCCATCAGTGAGGTTACCTACGAGCAGTACTTC. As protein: CAISEVTYEQYF.

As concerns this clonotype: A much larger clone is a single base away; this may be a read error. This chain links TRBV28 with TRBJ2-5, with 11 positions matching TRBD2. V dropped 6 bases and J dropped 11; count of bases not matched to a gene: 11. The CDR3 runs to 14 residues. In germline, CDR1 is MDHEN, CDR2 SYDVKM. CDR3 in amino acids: CASRLAGESHGQYF. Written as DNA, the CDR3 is TGTGCCAGCAGACTAGCGGGAGAATCCCACGGGCAGTACTTC.

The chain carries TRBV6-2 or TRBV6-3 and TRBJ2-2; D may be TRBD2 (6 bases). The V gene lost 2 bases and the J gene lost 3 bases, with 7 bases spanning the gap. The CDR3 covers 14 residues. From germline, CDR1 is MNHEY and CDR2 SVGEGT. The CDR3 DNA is TGTGCCAGCAGTTACGGCGGGGACACCGGGGAGCTGTTTTTT. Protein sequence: CASSYGGDTGELFF.

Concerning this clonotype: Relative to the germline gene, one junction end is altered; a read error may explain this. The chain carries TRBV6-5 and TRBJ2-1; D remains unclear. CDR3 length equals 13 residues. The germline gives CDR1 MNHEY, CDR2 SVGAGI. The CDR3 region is CASSDGGYNERFF. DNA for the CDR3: TGTGCCAGCAGTGACGGCGGATACAATGAGCGGTTCTTC.

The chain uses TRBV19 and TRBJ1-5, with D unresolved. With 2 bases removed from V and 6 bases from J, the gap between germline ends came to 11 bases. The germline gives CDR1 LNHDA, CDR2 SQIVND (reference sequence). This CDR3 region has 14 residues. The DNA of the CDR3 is TGTGCCAGTAGTATAAGCAGTCGACCTCAGCCCCAGCATTTT. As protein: CASSISSRPQPQHF.

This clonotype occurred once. Written as DNA, the CDR3 is TGTGCCAGCAGCCCCAATCCTAGCGGACTTCCGCAGTTCTTC. Translated: CASSPNPSGLPQFF. V and J are TRBV6-4 and TRBJ2-1, with 7 bases aligning to TRBD2. The germline gives CDR1 MRHNA, CDR2 SNTAGT. The J segment lost 12 bases and the V segment lost 6 bases, leaving 14 bases of the junction unmatched. The CDR3 consists of 14 residues.

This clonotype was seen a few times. The chain's CDR3 is CASSLMGTQYF. CDR3 sequence (DNA): TGTGCCAGCAGTTTAATGGGAACCCAGTACTTC. The rearrangement links TRBV12-3 or TRBV12-4 to TRBJ2-5; D call uncertain. V was shortened by 2 bases and J by 8 bases, with 6 bases between the two germline ends. CDR3 length: 11 residues.

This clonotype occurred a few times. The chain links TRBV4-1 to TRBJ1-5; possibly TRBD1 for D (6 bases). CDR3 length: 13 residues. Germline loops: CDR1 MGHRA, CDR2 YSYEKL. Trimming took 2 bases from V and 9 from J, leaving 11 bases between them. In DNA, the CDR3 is TGCGCCAGCAGCCAACCCGGACAGCCGCCCCAGCATTTT. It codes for CASSQPGQPPQHF.

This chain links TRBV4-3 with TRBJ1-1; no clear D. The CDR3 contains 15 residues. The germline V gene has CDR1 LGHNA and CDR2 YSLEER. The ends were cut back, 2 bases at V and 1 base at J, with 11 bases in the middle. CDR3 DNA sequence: TGCGCCAGCAGCCAACGTCTCGGCGGGAACACTGAAGCTTTCTTT. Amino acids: CASSQRLGGNTEAFF.

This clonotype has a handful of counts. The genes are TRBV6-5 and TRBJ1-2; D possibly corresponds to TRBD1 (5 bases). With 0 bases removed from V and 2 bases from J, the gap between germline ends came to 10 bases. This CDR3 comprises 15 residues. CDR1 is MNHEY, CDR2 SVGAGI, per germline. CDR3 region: CASSYSNTGNYGYTF. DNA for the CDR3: TGTGCCAGCAGTTACTCGAATACAGGAAACTATGGCTACACCTTC.